This is a list of T cell receptor beta chains from one sample in a study of post-analysis software for immune sequencing data. In TCRdb, the PCR reads were re-called with MiXCR into one record per CDR3 protein. There are some 690,000 distinct CDR3 sequences in the sample; 59% occur only once, and about 11% lies in the top ten. Material for sequencing was blood. These receptors came from a girl aged 2-15 years with multiple sclerosis. Each CDR3 is given without its conserved first and last residue. Fields, in order: V gene, J gene, CDR3 protein.

TRBV28	TRBJ2-7	ASSLTGEVYEQY
TRBV20-1	TRBJ2-7	SATPGASPYEQY
TRBV11-1	TRBJ2-1	ASSLGQGVWSEQF
TRBV6-1	TRBJ1-2	ASTRDREYGYT
TRBV5-5	TRBJ2-1	ASSPRPIANEQF
TRBV6-6	TRBJ2-7	ASSSDGQLGGPY
TRBV9	TRBJ2-6	ASSAWGVPASGANVLT
TRBV24-1	TRBJ2-2	ATSDSGEFIGELF
TRBV7-6	TRBJ2-5	ASSLSDLEQY
TRBV29-1	TRBJ2-1	SVERSRVNEQF
TRBV11-2	TRBJ2-5	ASSLGLAGATQY
TRBV4-1	TRBJ2-5	ASSHLGYTETQY
TRBV4-1	-	ASSQPGTETQY
TRBV5-1	TRBJ2-7	ASSGGLAGVSSYEQY
TRBV13	TRBJ2-3	ASSLTGGPTDTQY
TRBV6-2/TRBV6-3	TRBJ2-4	ASRRTSRAKNIQY
TRBV6-5	TRBJ2-2	ASSYSIGRGRDGELF
TRBV6-1	TRBJ1-4	ASSSSSWQGATNEKLF
TRBV6-2/TRBV6-3	TRBJ1-2	ASSYSRDSLNYGYT
TRBV20-1	-	SASDRADIQY
TRBV29-1	TRBJ1-4	SVGTGGTNEKRF
TRBV9	TRBJ2-1	ASSVGLAGNGDNEQF
TRBV11-2	TRBJ2-1	ASSEGTELTYNEQF
TRBV7-8	TRBJ1-2	ASSLRERRADYGYT
TRBV5-1	TRBJ1-2	ASSREGLHDYGYT
TRBV29-1	TRBJ2-5	SARTGEETQY
TRBV18	TRBJ2-1	ASSPGLAGKNEQF
TRBV4-3	TRBJ1-2	ASSQDGGYGYT
TRBV5-1	TRBJ1-1	ASSLSGSSNTEAF
TRBV6-5	TRBJ2-1	ASSSLSGGAKNEQF
TRBV7-9	TRBJ1-2	ASNGDRGISNYGYT